This T cell receptor beta chain stems from a study of blood T cell repertoires in COVID-19. About the study: Collection of acute and convalescent COVID-19 samples took place in the United States, Italy and Spain. PBMCs, B-cell-depleted T cells, or T cells provided the cDNA or gDNA that made up the material.

In the original analysis: Estimates of nucleated cell counts were drawn from the amplification of reference gene primers. Measured with immunoSEQ multiplex PCR; TCRdb has only the in-frame clones, and not every one. From that table come the V and J calls and clone size; the DNA was used to work out D and trimming. The sample consists of about 250,000 clones, about nine tenths of them appearing once. Seattle enrolled patients during active infection and tracked them longitudinally. The clonotype originates from a woman in her 30s with COVID-19, enrolled during active disease. The sequenced material came from peripheral blood.

The CDR3 here is CASSKQAETSYNEQFF. CDR3 DNA: TGTGCCAGCAGTAAACAAGCGGAAACCTCCTACAATGAGCAGTTCTTC. The rearrangement links TRBV6-2 or TRBV6-3 to TRBJ2-1, with D possibly being TRBD2 (5 bases). The CDR3 length is 16 residues. Germline assignment: CDR1 MNHEY and CDR2 SVGEGT. The V end lost 5 bases, the J end lost 0 bases, and 14 bases lay between the germline ends.